The rows below give T cell receptor beta chains drawn from one sample of a study of PD-L1 blockade in urothelial cancer. TCRdb keeps only in-frame clones here, not all; method: immunoSEQ multiplex PCR. This table holds more than 60,000 clones, around nine tenths found once. The sample in question was PBMCs, obtained around atezolizumab (anti-PD-L1) treatment. These receptors were taken from a man aged 60 to 69 with urothelial cancer. Both conserved end residues are part of each CDR3. A D gene is named only where the DNA matches it firmly. Some rows mark clone size as missing; the rest say once, few, many or name a class of expanded clone.

v_gene,abundance,d_gene,j_gene,CDR3aa,CDR3nt
TRBV7-2,-,TRBD1,TRBJ1-1,CASTGTGIRTEAFF,TGTGCCAGCACAGGGACAGGGATTAGAACTGAAGCTTTCTTT
TRBV27,-,-,TRBJ1-2,CASSLKQYHGYTF,TGTGCCAGCAGTTTAAAACAGTACCATGGCTACACCTTC
TRBV6-5,-,-,TRBJ2-2,CASSYFRTGELFF,TGTGCCAGCAGTTACTTCCGGACCGGGGAGCTGTTTTTT
TRBV6-1,-,TRBD1,TRBJ1-3,CASTTGGRNTIYF,TGTGCCAGCACCACAGGGGGCCGAAACACCATATATTTT
TRBV10-3,-,TRBD2,TRBJ2-3,CAIRIGTSGGADTQYF,TGTGCCATCAGAATCGGGACTAGCGGGGGTGCAGATACGCAGTATTTT
TRBV15,-,-,TRBJ2-7,CATSRDPGQEQYF,TGTGCCACCAGCAGAGATCCGGGACAAGAGCAGTACTTC
TRBV14,-,-,TRBJ2-7,CASIRVAEQYF,TGTGCCAGCATCAGGGTCGCCGAGCAGTACTTC
TRBV5-6,-,-,TRBJ2-7,CASSLLDGAYEQYF,TGTGCCAGCAGCTTGTTAGACGGAGCCTACGAGCAGTACTTC
TRBV30,-,TRBD1,TRBJ1-2,CAWSVLTGSGYTF,TGTGCCTGGAGTGTACTGACAGGGTCTGGCTACACCTTC
TRBV30,-,-,TRBJ1-4,CAWRKTDNEKLFF,TGTGCCTGGAGAAAGACAGATAATGAAAAACTGTTTTTT
TRBV7-2,-,TRBD1,TRBJ2-7,CASCQGQGAHEQYF,TGTGCCAGCTGTCAGGGACAGGGGGCCCACGAGCAGTACTTC
TRBV7-2,-,-,TRBJ2-5,CASSLVEKTQYF,TGTGCCAGCAGCTTAGTGGAGAAGACCCAGTACTTC
TRBV18,-,-,TRBJ2-1,CASSPRVRDSYNEQFF,TGTGCCAGCTCACCGAGGGTGCGGGACTCCTACAATGAGCAGTTCTTC
TRBV27,-,-,TRBJ2-1,CASSLELASYNEQFF,TGTGCCAGCAGTTTAGAACTAGCCTCCTACAATGAGCAGTTCTTC
TRBV5-6,-,TRBD1,TRBJ2-3,CASSFGTGLTDTQYF,TGTGCCAGCAGCTTCGGGACAGGGTTAACAGATACGCAGTATTTT
TRBV6-5,few,-,TRBJ2-7,CASSYSVSSYEQYF,TGTGCCAGCAGTTACTCAGTCAGCTCCTACGAGCAGTACTTC
TRBV7-9,-,-,TRBJ2-6,CASSLRSLSSGANVLTF,TGTGCCAGCAGCTTAAGGAGTCTGAGCTCTGGGGCCAACGTCCTGACTTTC
TRBV2,-,-,TRBJ1-1,CASSIGGVMNTEAFF,TGTGCCAGCAGCATCGGGGGAGTCATGAACACTGAAGCTTTCTTT
TRBV5-1,-,-,TRBJ1-6,CASSLVENSPLHF,TGCGCCAGCAGCTTAGTCGAGAATTCACCCCTCCACTTT
TRBV18,-,TRBD1,TRBJ2-7,CASSPDREPYEQYF,TGTGCCAGCTCACCGGACAGGGAACCCTACGAGCAGTACTTC
TRBV6-6,-,-,TRBJ2-2,CASTLPRVTGELFF,TGTGCCAGCACCCTGCCCAGGGTCACCGGGGAGCTGTTTTTT
TRBV11-3,-,-,TRBJ1-5,CASSLDGNQPQHF,TGTGCCAGCAGCTTAGACGGCAATCAGCCCCAGCATTTT
TRBV7-8,-,-,TRBJ2-7,CASSLALNYEQYF,TGTGCCAGCAGCTTAGCCTTAAACTACGAGCAGTACTTC
TRBV27,few,TRBD1,TRBJ1-2,CASSFEGAGNYGYTF,TGTGCCAGCAGTTTTGAGGGGGCGGGTAACTATGGCTACACCTTC